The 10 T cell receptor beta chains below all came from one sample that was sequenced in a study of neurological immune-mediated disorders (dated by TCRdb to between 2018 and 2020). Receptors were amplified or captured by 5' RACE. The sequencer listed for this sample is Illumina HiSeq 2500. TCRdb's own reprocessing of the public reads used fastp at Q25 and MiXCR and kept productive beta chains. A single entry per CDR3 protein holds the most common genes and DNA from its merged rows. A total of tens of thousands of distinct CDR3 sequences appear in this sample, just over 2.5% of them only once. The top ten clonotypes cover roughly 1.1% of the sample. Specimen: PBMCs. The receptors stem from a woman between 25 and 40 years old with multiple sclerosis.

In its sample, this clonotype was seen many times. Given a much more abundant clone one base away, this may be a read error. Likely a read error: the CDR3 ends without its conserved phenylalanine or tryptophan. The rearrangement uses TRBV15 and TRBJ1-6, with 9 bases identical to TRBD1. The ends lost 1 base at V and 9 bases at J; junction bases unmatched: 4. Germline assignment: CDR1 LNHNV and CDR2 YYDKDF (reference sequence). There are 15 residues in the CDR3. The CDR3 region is CATSRGDRDASPLHC. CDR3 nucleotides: TGTGCCACCAGCAGAGGGGACAGGGACGCTTCACCCCTCCACTGT.

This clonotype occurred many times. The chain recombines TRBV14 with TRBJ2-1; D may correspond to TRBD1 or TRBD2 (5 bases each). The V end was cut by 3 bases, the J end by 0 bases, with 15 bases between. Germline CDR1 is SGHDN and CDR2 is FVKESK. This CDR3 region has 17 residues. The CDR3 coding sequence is TGTGCCAGCAGCCATCAAGGACTGGGGACCTCCTACAATGAGCAGTTCTTC. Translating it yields CASSHQGLGTSYNEQFF.

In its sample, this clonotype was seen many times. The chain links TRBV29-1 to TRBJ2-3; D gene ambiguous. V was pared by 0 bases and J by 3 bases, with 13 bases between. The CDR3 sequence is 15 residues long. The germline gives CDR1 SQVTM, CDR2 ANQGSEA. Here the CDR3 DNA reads TGCAGCGTTGAAGATCGCCGGGTCGGAACAGATACGCAGTATTTT. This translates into CSVEDRRVGTDTQYF.

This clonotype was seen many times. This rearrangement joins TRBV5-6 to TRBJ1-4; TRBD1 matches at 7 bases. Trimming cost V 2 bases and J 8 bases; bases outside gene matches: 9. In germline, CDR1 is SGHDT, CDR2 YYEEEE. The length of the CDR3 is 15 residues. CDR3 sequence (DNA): TGTGCCAGCAGCTTCTCGGGACAGCGGAGGGAAAAACTGTTTTTT. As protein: CASSFSGQRREKLFF. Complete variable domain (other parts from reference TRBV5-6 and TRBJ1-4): DAGVTQSPTHLIKTRGQQVTLRCSPKSGHDTVSWYQQALGQGPQFIFQYYEEEERQRGNFPDRFSGHQFPNYSSELNVNALLLGDSALYLCASSFSGQRREKLFFGSGTQLSVL.

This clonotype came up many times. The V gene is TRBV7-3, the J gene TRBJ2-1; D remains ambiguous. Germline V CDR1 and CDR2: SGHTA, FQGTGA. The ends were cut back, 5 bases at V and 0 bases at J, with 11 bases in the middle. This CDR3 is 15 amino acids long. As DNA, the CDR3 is TGTGCCAGCAGCCTGACCACAAGCTCCTACAATGAGCAGTTCTTC. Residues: CASSLTTSSYNEQFF.

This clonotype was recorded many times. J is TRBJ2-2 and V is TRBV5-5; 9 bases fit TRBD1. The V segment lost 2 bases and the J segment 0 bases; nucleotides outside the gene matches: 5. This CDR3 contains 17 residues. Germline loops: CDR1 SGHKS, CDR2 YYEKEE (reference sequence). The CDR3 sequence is CASSLTWDRANTGELFF. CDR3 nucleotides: TGTGCCAGCAGCTTAACATGGGACAGGGCGAACACCGGGGAGCTGTTTTTT. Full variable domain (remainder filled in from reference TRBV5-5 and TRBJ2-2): DAGVTQSPTHLIKTRGQQVTLRCSPISGHKSVSWYQQVLGQGPQFIFQYYEKEERGRGNFPDRFSARQFPNYSSELNVNALLLGDSALYLCASSLTWDRANTGELFFGEGSRLTVL.

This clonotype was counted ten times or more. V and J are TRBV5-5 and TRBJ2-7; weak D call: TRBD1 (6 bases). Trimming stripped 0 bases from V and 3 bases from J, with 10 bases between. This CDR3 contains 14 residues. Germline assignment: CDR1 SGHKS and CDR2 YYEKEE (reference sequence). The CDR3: CASSLADRLYEQYF. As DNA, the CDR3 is TGTGCCAGCAGCTTGGCTGACAGGCTCTACGAGCAGTACTTC.

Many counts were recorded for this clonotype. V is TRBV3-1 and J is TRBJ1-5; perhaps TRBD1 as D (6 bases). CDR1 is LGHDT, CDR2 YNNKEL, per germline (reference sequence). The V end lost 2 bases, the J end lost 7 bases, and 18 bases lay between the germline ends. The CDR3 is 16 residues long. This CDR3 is CASSQSAGGRRQPQHF. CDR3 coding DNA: TGTGCCAGCAGCCAATCTGCGGGGGGCCGACGCCAGCCCCAGCATTTT. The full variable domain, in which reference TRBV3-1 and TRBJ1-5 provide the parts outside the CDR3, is DTAVSQTPKYLVTQMGNDKSIKCEQNLGHDTMYWYKQDSKKFLKIMFSYNNKELIINETVPNRFSPKSPDKAHLNLHINSLELGDSAVYFCASSQSAGGRRQPQHFGDGTRLSIL.

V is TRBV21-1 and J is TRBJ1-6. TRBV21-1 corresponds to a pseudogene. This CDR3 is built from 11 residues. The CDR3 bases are TGCCGGCCTGCGGATAATTCACCCCTCCACTTT. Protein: CRPADNSPLHF.

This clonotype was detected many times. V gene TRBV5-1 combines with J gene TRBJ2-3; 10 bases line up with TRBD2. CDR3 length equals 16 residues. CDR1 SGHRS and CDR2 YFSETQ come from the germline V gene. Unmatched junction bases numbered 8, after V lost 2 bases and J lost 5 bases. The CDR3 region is CASSFISGRGGDTQYF. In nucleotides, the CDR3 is TGCGCCAGCAGCTTCATCAGCGGGAGGGGGGGAGATACGCAGTATTTT.